The 19 T cell receptor beta chains below were found in one sample sequenced in a study of a mutant IDH1 vaccine in newly diagnosed glioma. This table comes from immunoSEQ multiplex PCR, and its TCRdb copy is limited to in-frame clones, with some not included. The data contain tens of thousands of clones, 80% to 95% of them seen just once; the ten biggest clones take up around 8.4%. Time point described: baseline, week 1 (first vaccination visit). As for treatment: pre-vaccination baseline after standard-of-care therapy. The sequencing here drew on PBMCs, taken from a glioma patient treated with radiotherapy, temozolomide or both. All receptors derive from a young man with glioma.

The CDR3 region has the DNA TGTGCCATCAGTGAGGTCAGGGGGGGCACTGAAGCTTTCTTT. This sequence encodes CAISEVRGGTEAFF. The V gene is TRBV10-3, the J gene TRBJ1-1, with 7 nucleotides matching TRBD1. Trimming at V came to 2 bases and at J to 4 bases, leaving 4 bases not matched to a gene. The CDR3 is made up of 14 amino acids. CDR1 is ENHRY, CDR2 SYGVKD, per germline.

The chain links TRBV7-9 to TRBJ2-2; TRBD2 aligns across 9 bases. Germline V gene lookup returns CDR1 SEHNR and CDR2 FQNEAQ (reference sequence). The CDR3 totals 17 residues. The J segment lost 4 bases and the V segment lost 5 bases, leaving 11 bases of the junction unmatched. In DNA, the CDR3 is TGTGCCAGCAGCACAGCCCTTAGCGGGAGTGTCACCGGGGAGCTGTTTTTT. The encoded protein is CASSTALSGSVTGELFF.

The chain employs TRBV9 and TRBJ1-2; TRBD1 matches at 7 bases. Germline CDR1 SGDLS, CDR2 YYNGEE. This CDR3 contains 14 residues. With 4 bases clipped from V and 3 bases from J, the junction kept 6 bases outside the gene matches. CDR3 protein: CASSPSTGYYGYTF. DNA for the CDR3: TGTGCCAGCAGCCCCTCGACAGGGTACTATGGCTACACCTTC.

V and J are TRBV29-1 and TRBJ2-3; D tentatively reads TRBD1 or TRBD2 (5 bases each). V gave up 4 bases and J gave up 2 bases, with 13 bases separating them. Germline CDR1 SQVTM, CDR2 ANQGSEA. The CDR3 has 14 amino acids. The CDR3 region has the DNA TGCAGCGTTGCGGGGCTTACTTCCACAGATACGCAGTATTTT. Amino acids: CSVAGLTSTDTQYF.

This clone was observed a single time. This chain connects TRBV27 to TRBJ1-2; weak D call: TRBD1 (6 bases). This CDR3 region has 15 residues. V was cut by 0 bases and J by 5 bases, with 13 bases left in between. Germline V lookup: CDR1 MNHEY, CDR2 SMNVEV (reference sequence). The CDR3: CASSLSLGARYGYTF. CDR3 coding DNA: TGTGCCAGCAGTTTATCCCTGGGGGCGCGGTATGGCTACACCTTC.

This rearrangement joins TRBV12-5 to TRBJ1-1, with D maybe TRBD1 (6 bases). The CDR3 totals 15 residues. V lost 2 bases, J lost 2 bases, and 12 bases lay in between. Looked up from germline, CDR1 is LGHNT and CDR2 is FRNRAP. This CDR3 reads CASGLSPGHNTEAFF. CDR3 nucleotides: TGTGCTAGTGGTTTGTCCCCGGGACACAACACTGAAGCTTTCTTT.

The CDR3 nucleotides read TGTGCCAGCAGCCTGAACCTTGAACTAGACGAGCAGTACTTC. Encoded protein: CASSLNLELDEQYF. The gene calls are TRBV7-2 and TRBJ2-7, with D maybe TRBD2 (5 bases). Trimming left V 5 bases short and J 5 bases short, with 16 bases between. Germline CDR1 is SGHTA and CDR2 is FQGNSA. The CDR3 loop spans 14 amino acids.

This clone was counted only a few times. The chain uses TRBV10-3 and TRBJ2-7; D perhaps matches TRBD1 (6 bases). V lost 6 bases to trimming and J lost 3 bases, with 12 bases between them. Germline V gene data show CDR1 as ENHRY and CDR2 as SYGVKD. The CDR3 length is 13 residues. In DNA, the CDR3 is TGTGCCATCAGGCCCGACAGGCTCTACGAGCAGTACTTC. Its translation: CAIRPDRLYEQYF.

Worth noting for this clone: The junction differs from germline at one of its ends, possibly a read error. The genes are TRBV9 and TRBJ2-3; TRBD2 matches 8 bases. Germline CDR1 is SGDLS and CDR2 is YYNGEE. The CDR3 spans 17 residues. The CDR3 nucleotides read TGTGCCGGCAGCCCACCGACTAGCGCACCGAGCACAGATACGCAGTATTTT. Its protein is CAGSPPTSAPSTDTQYF.

The genes are TRBV5-5 and TRBJ1-1; D is unclear. Germline lookup yields CDR1 SGHKS and CDR2 YYEKEE (reference sequence). V shed 1 base and J shed 6 bases, with 13 bases lying between them. The CDR3 has 14 amino acids. CDR3 protein: CASSLILGFAEAFF. The CDR3 region has the DNA TGTGCCAGCAGCTTGATCTTAGGGTTCGCTGAAGCTTTCTTT.

V is TRBV30 and J is TRBJ2-2; no clear D gene. Germline loops: CDR1 GTSNPN, CDR2 SVGIG (reference sequence). Trimming removed 2 bases from V and 1 base from J, with 5 bases in between. There are 13 residues in the CDR3. The CDR3 nucleotides are TGTGCCTGGAGTCTTGTGAACACCGGGGAGCTGTTTTTT. It encodes CAWSLVNTGELFF.

CDR3 sequence reads: CASSLLTSGSLYF. For the CDR3, the DNA is TGTGCCAGCAGTTTATTAACTAGCGGGAGTCTGTACTTC. The genes are TRBV28 and TRBJ2-7; 11 nucleotides align to TRBD2. This CDR3 region has 13 residues. J lost 12 bases, V lost 1 base, and 5 bases had no gene match. Germline V CDR1 and CDR2: MDHEN, SYDVKM.

The gene calls are TRBV15 and TRBJ2-1; D remains ambiguous. The CDR3 is 13 amino acids. Germline V gene lookup returns CDR1 LNHNV and CDR2 YYDKDF (reference sequence). V lost 5 bases to trimming and J lost 9 bases, with 14 bases between them. This CDR3 reads CATSAKVHLEQFF. The CDR3 DNA is TGTGCCACCAGCGCAAAGGTCCACCTTGAGCAGTTCTTC.

This clone was observed a few times. The gene calls are TRBV2 and TRBJ1-1; D is unresolved. The ends were cut back, 6 bases at V and 4 bases at J, with 12 bases in the middle. The CDR3 is made up of 13 amino acids. CDR1 and CDR2 from the germline V gene are SNHLY and FYNNEI. CDR3 sequence reads: CASSTGPGTEAFF. The CDR3 DNA reads as TGTGCCAGCAGCACCGGGCCGGGCACTGAAGCTTTCTTT.

J is TRBJ1-5 and V is TRBV10-2; D is possibly TRBD1 (5 bases). CDR1 is WSHSY and CDR2 is SAAADI in the germline V gene. V was clipped by 9 bases and J by 7 bases, with 16 bases between them. This CDR3 contains 13 residues. The CDR3 loop reads CASSFGARQPQHF. The CDR3 nucleotides are TGCGCCAGTTCGTTCGGGGCACGGCAGCCCCAGCATTTT.

V is TRBV29-1 and J is TRBJ1-1; D remains unclear. V lost 5 bases and J 4 bases, leaving 11 bases between the germline ends. The length of the CDR3 is 12 residues. Germline V gene sequence: CDR1 SQVTM, CDR2 ANQGSEA. This CDR3 is CSVPADTTEAFF. Written as DNA, the CDR3 is TGCAGCGTTCCGGCAGACACCACTGAAGCTTTCTTT.

The chain carries TRBV4-1 and TRBJ2-2, with D possibly called TRBD1 or TRBD2 (6 bases each). Germline V lookup: CDR1 MGHRA, CDR2 YSYEKL. CDR3 length equals 16 residues. Trimming cost V 8 bases and J 3 bases, with 19 bases left between them. This chain's CDR3 is CASSKGGRGHTGELFF. The CDR3 bases are TGCGCCAGCTCCAAAGGGGGGCGGGGCCACACCGGGGAGCTGTTTTTT.

The genes are TRBV6-6 and TRBJ1-2, with D tentatively TRBD1 (5 bases). Germline CDR1 MNHNY, CDR2 SVGAGI (reference sequence). Trimming stripped 0 bases from V and 2 bases from J, with 7 bases between. CDR3 length equals 14 residues. The CDR3 DNA is TGTGCCAGCAGTTACTCTCCAGGGAACTATGGCTACACCTTC. Translated: CASSYSPGNYGYTF.

The V gene is TRBV5-4, the J gene TRBJ2-5; TRBD2 matches 12 bases. Germline assignment: CDR1 SGHNT and CDR2 YYREEE (reference sequence). With V trimmed by 0 bases and J by 2 bases, 2 bases remained unmatched. The CDR3 is 16 residues long. The CDR3 coding sequence is TGTGCCAGCAGCTTGGGACTAGCGGGAGCACAAGAGACCCAGTACTTC. The encoded protein is CASSLGLAGAQETQYF.